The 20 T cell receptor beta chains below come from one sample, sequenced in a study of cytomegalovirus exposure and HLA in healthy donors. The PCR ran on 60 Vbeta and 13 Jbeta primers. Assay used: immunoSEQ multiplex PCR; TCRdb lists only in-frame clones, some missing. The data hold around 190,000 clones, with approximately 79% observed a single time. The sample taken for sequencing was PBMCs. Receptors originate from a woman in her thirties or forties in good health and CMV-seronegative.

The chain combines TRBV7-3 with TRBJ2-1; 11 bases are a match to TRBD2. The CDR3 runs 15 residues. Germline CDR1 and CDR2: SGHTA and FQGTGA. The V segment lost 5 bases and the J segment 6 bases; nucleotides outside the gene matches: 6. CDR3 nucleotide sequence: TGTGCCAGCAGCCGTAGCGGGAGGGCCTCCAATGAGCAGTTCTTC. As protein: CASSRSGRASNEQFF.

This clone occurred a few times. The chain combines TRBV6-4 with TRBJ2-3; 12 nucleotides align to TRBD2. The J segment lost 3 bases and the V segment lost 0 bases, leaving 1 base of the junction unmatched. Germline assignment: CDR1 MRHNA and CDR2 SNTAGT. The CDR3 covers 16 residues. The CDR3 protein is CASSDSGTSGTDTQYF. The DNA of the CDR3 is TGTGCCAGCAGTGACTCCGGGACTAGCGGGACAGATACGCAGTATTTT.

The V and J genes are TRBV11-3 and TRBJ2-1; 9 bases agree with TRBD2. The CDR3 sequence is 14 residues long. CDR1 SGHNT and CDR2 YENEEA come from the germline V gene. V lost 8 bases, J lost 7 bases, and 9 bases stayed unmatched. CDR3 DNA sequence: TGTGCCAGCGGGTTCCGCGGGGGGGCAAATGAGCAGTTCTTC. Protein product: CASGFRGGANEQFF.

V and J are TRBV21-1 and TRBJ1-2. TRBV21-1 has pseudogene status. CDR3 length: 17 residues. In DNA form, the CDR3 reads TGTGCCAGCAGCCCCAAAAAAGCCCGGACTCGACACTATGGCTACACCTTC. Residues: CASSPKKARTRHYGYTF.

CDR3 DNA sequence: TGTGCCAGCAGTGGAGGACAGGGGGCGAGGGCCAACGTCCTGACTTTC. This encodes CASSGGQGARANVLTF. The chain is built from TRBV6-1 and TRBJ2-6; 11 bases agree with TRBD1. CDR3 length: 16 residues. Trimming removed 4 bases from V and 5 bases from J; junction bases left unmatched: 4. Germline loops: CDR1 MNHNS, CDR2 SASEGT.

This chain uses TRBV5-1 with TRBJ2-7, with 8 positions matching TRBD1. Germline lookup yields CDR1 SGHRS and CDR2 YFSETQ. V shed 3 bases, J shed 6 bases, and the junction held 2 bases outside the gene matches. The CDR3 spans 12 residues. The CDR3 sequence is CASSSTGVEQYF. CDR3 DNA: TGCGCCAGCAGCTCGACAGGGGTCGAGCAGTACTTC.

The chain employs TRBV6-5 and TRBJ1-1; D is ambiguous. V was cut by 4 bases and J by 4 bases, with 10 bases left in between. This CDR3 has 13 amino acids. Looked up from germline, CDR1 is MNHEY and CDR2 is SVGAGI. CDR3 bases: TGTGCCAGCAGTTCGTCTCTCCTCACTGAAGCTTTCTTT. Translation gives CASSSSLLTEAFF.

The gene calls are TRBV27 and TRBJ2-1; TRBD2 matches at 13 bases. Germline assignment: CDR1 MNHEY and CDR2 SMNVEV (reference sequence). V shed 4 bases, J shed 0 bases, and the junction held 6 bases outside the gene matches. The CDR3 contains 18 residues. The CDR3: CASSSGLAGTNSYNEQFF. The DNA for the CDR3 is TGTGCCAGCAGTTCGGGACTAGCGGGGACTAACTCCTACAATGAGCAGTTCTTC.

CDR3 residues: CASSPRTGRGNTIYF. The CDR3 DNA is TGCGCCAGCAGCCCACGTACAGGGCGAGGAAACACCATATATTTT. V usage is TRBV5-1 and J usage is TRBJ1-3, with D perhaps matching TRBD1 (6 bases). The CDR3 runs 15 residues. CDR1 is SGHRS, CDR2 YFSETQ, per germline. The V end lost 4 bases, the J end lost 4 bases, and 15 bases lay between the germline ends.

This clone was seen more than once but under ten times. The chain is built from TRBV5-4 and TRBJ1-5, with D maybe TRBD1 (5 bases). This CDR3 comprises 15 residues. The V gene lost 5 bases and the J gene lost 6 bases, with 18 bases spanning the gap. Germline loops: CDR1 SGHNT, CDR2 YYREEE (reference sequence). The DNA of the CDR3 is TGTGCCAGCAGTTTGTCCCCAGGGTTGGGTCAGCCCCAGCATTTT. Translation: CASSLSPGLGQPQHF. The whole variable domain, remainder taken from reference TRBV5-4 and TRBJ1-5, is ETGVTQSPTHLIKTRGQQVTLRCSSQSGHNTVSWYQQALGQGPQFIFQYYREEENGRGNFPPRFSGLQFPNYSSELNVNALELDDSALYLCASSLSPGLGQPQHFGDGTRLSIL.

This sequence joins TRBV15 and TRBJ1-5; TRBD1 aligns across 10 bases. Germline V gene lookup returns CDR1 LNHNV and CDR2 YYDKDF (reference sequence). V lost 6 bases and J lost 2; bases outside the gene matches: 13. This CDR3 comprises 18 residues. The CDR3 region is CATRRGDRGSSGNQPQHF. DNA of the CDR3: TGTGCCACCAGACGAGGGGACAGGGGCTCTAGTGGCAATCAGCCCCAGCATTTT.

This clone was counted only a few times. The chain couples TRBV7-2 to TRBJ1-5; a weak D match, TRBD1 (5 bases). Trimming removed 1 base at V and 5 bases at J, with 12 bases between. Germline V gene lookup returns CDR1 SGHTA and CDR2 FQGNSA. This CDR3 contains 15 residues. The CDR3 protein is CASSLEGVGDQPQHF. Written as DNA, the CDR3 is TGTGCCAGCAGCTTAGAAGGGGTAGGGGATCAGCCCCAGCATTTT.

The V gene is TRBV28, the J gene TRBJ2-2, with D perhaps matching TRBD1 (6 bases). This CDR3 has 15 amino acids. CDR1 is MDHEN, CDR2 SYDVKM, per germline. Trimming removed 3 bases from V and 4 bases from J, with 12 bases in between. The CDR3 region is CASSFLGARTGELFF. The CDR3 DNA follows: TGTGCCAGCAGTTTTTTGGGGGCGCGCACCGGGGAGCTGTTTTTT.

The CDR3 spells CASSSPGQGAQGNEKLFF. The CDR3 coding sequence is TGTGCCAGCAGCTCACCGGGACAGGGGGCTCAGGGTAATGAAAAACTGTTTTTT. This chain uses TRBV5-4 with TRBJ1-4; TRBD1 aligns across 12 bases. Germline V gene data show CDR1 as SGHNT and CDR2 as YYREEE (reference sequence). The CDR3 covers 18 residues. V was pared by 3 bases and J by 4 bases, with 10 bases of the junction left unmatched.

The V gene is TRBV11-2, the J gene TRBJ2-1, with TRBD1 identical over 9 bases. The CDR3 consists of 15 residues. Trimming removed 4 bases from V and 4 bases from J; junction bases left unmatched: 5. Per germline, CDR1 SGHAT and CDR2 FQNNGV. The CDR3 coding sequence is TGTGCCAGCAGCTCCACCGGGACAGGGTACAATGAGCAGTTCTTC. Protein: CASSSTGTGYNEQFF.

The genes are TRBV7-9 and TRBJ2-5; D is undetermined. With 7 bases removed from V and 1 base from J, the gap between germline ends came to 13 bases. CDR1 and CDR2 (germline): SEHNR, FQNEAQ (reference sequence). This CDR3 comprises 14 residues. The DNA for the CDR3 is TGTGCCAGCACGAGGTCAATGTCCCAAGAGACCCAGTACTTC. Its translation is CASTRSMSQETQYF.

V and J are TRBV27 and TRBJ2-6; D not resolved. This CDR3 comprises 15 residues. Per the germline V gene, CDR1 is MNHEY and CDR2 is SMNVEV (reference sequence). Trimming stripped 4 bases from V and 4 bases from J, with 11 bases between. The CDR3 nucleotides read TGTGCCAGCAGTTCCTTCTATCGCGGGGCCAACGTCCTGACTTTC. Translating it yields CASSSFYRGANVLTF.

CDR3 residues: CASRGPSTDTQYF. The CDR3 nucleotides are TGTGCCTCCAGGGGACCTAGCACAGATACGCAGTATTTT. The gene calls are TRBV6-1 and TRBJ2-3, with D tentatively TRBD1 (6 bases). Trimming stripped 11 bases from V and 0 bases from J, with 12 bases between. The CDR3 sequence is 13 residues long. In germline, CDR1 is MNHNS, CDR2 SASEGT.

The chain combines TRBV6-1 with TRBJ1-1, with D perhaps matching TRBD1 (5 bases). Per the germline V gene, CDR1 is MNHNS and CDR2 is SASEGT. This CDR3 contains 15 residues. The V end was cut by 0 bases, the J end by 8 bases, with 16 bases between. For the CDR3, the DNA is TGTGCCAGCAGTGAAGCGGGCAGGGAAATAGAGGAAGCTTTCTTT. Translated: CASSEAGREIEEAFF.

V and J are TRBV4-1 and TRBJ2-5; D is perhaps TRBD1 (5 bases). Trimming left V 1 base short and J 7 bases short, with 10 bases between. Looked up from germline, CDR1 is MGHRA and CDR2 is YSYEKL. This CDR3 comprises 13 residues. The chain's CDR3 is CASSQAAQGTQYF. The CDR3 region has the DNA TGCGCCAGCAGCCAAGCCGCGCAGGGGACCCAGTACTTC.